This entry describes one T cell receptor (beta chain). CDR1 and CDR2 (germline): MNHNS, SASEGT. V lost 3 bases to trimming and J lost 11 bases, with 24 bases between them. The CDR3 has 16 amino acids. This sample stems from a study of shared clonotypes between healthy human individuals. Repertoires were generated with immunoSEQ multiplex PCR, while TCRdb's copy carries only in-frame clones and drops some. The sample includes around 100,000 clones, approximately 70% of them seen just once. The rearrangement joins TRBV6-1 to TRBJ2-3, with a weak D call TRBD2 (6 bases). Sequencing was performed on memory CD8+ T cells sorted from blood. The subset here: CD45RO+ cells pooled with CCR7-negative TemRA cells. The source of this sequence is a woman under 40 in good health. This chain's CDR3 is CASSDGPAEGAIVQYF. CDR3 nucleotides: TGTGCCAGCAGTGACGGGCCAGCGGAGGGTGCCATCGTGCAGTATTTT.